The 28 T cell receptor beta chains listed next were all sequenced from one sample in a study of T cell responses to AZD1222 COVID-19 vaccine (dated by TCRdb to the early 2020s). The label giving this sample's time point can be read as: baseline before first vaccination. The library was produced with the immunoSEQ multiplex PCR assay. TCRdb's version of the immuneACCESS table is confined to in-frame rearrangements and falls short of the full clone set. An unresolved V gene accounts for under half of the shortfall where checked; the remainder is of unknown origin. Here the sample has 95,000 to 150,000 clones; around 91% occur a single time. The ten largest make up over 1.5% of the sample. The sequencing here drew on peripheral blood, taken on day 0 of AZD1222 vaccination. These receptors came from an adult in good health.

This chain links TRBV12-3 or TRBV12-4 with TRBJ1-5; D not resolved. This CDR3 comprises 12 residues. V was pared by 3 bases and J by 5 bases, with 5 bases between. The CDR3 is CASSFIDQPQHF. CDR3 in DNA: TGTGCCAGCAGTTTCATAGATCAGCCCCAGCATTTT.

The rearrangement joins TRBV5-3 to TRBJ1-2, with D perhaps TRBD1 (6 bases). TRBV5-3 is an open reading frame, and its role is uncertain. Deletions cut 0 bases from V and 5 bases from J, with 8 bases between. The CDR3 is 13 residues long. In DNA, the CDR3 is TGTGCCAGAAGCTTGGGCAGGGGATATGGCTACACCTTC. Amino acid sequence: CARSLGRGYGYTF.

CDR3 coding DNA: TGCGCCAGCAGCCAAGATAAGTGGGCGGGAGTCCCAGATACGCAGTATTTT. Protein: CASSQDKWAGVPDTQYF. The rearrangement uses TRBV4-1 and TRBJ2-3, with TRBD2 identical over 7 bases. V trimming: 0 bases; J trimming: 4 bases; junction bases outside the gene matches: 10. The CDR3 is made up of 17 amino acids. Per the germline V gene, CDR1 is MGHRA and CDR2 is YSYEKL.

The chain couples TRBV5-4 to TRBJ1-1; no clear D. The CDR3 consists of 15 residues. Trimming pared 2 bases from V and 4 bases from J, leaving 15 bases between. The germline CDR1 and CDR2 sequences are SGHNT and YYREEE (reference sequence). CDR3 residues: CASSLMSGVGTEAFF. For the CDR3, the DNA is TGTGCCAGCAGCTTAATGTCTGGGGTGGGCACTGAAGCTTTCTTT.

The chain employs TRBV19 and TRBJ2-4; no reliable D call. The CDR3 spans 15 residues. V lost 10 bases and J 4 bases, leaving 20 bases between the germline ends. Per the germline V gene, CDR1 is LNHDA and CDR2 is SQIVND (reference sequence). The CDR3 DNA reads as TGTGCCACCCACCCTCAAGGAGACGGAAAAAACATTCAGTACTTC. It yields the protein CATHPQGDGKNIQYF. The full variable domain, rest sourced from reference TRBV19 and TRBJ2-4, is DGGITQSPKYLFRKEGQNVTLSCEQNLNHDAMYWYRQDPGQGLRLIYYSQIVNDFQKGDIAEGYSVSREKKESFPLTVTSAQKNPTAFYLCATHPQGDGKNIQYFGAGTRLSVL.

The chain combines TRBV15 with TRBJ2-3; 7 bases match TRBD2. This CDR3 region has 14 residues. V trimming: 5 bases; J trimming: 3 bases; junction bases outside the gene matches: 5. Germline CDR1 and CDR2: LNHNV and YYDKDF (reference sequence). This CDR3 reads CATSGGEGTDTQYF. Written as DNA, the CDR3 is TGTGCCACCAGCGGGGGGGAAGGGACAGATACGCAGTATTTT.

The rearrangement links TRBV14 to TRBJ1-1; D may be TRBD1 (5 bases). The V gene lost 4 bases and the J gene lost 7 bases, with 10 bases spanning the gap. Germline V gene data show CDR1 as SGHDN and CDR2 as FVKESK. The CDR3 is made up of 12 amino acids. CDR3 loop: CASSRRQHEAFF. The CDR3 DNA is TGTGCCAGCAGCCGGAGACAGCATGAAGCTTTCTTT.

The gene calls are TRBV10-3 and TRBJ2-1, with 10 bases identical to TRBD2. Germline CDR1 and CDR2: ENHRY and SYGVKD. This CDR3 has 15 residues. The V gene end was trimmed by 3 bases and the J gene end by 15 bases; junction bases not matched to a gene: 14. CDR3 coding DNA: TGTGCCATCAGTGATGCGGCTAGCGGGGGTACTATTATGTTCTTC. As protein: CAISDAASGGTIMFF.

The chain is built from TRBV7-9 and TRBJ2-2; a possible D gene is TRBD1 (6 bases). V lost 5 bases to trimming and J lost 6 bases, with 10 bases between them. This CDR3 has 13 residues. From germline, CDR1 is SEHNR and CDR2 FQNEAQ (reference sequence). The CDR3 sequence: CASSPEGAGELFF. The CDR3 region has the DNA TGTGCCAGCAGCCCCGAGGGGGCCGGGGAGCTGTTTTTT.

J is TRBJ2-3 and V is TRBV7-3; TRBD2 agrees at 13 bases. The CDR3 sequence is 16 residues long. V was clipped by 4 bases and J by 2 bases; unmatched bases: 3. CDR1 SGHTA and CDR2 FQGTGA come from the germline V gene. The CDR3 DNA reads TGTGCCAGCAGCTCTGGACTAGCGGGAGACACAGATACGCAGTATTTT. Residues: CASSSGLAGDTDTQYF.

This chain uses TRBV5-1 with TRBJ1-3; D is uncertain. Trimming stripped 4 bases from V and 0 bases from J, with 11 bases between. The CDR3 sequence is 15 residues long. The germline V gene has CDR1 SGHRS and CDR2 YFSETQ. CDR3 loop: CASSLQSSSGNTIYF. As DNA, the CDR3 is TGCGCCAGCAGCCTTCAATCAAGCTCTGGAAACACCATATATTTT.

This chain connects TRBV11-3 to TRBJ1-4, with D possibly TRBD1 on 5 matching bases. Germline V gene data show CDR1 as SGHNT and CDR2 as YENEEA. The length of the CDR3 is 17 residues. The V and J ends lost 1 base and 7 bases respectively, with 19 bases between them. The CDR3 protein is CASSLVSGRESTEKLFF. The DNA for the CDR3 is TGTGCCAGCAGCTTAGTGTCAGGGAGGGAGTCTACTGAAAAACTGTTTTTT.

The chain joins TRBV30 to TRBJ1-5; TRBD1 matches 7 bases. CDR1 and CDR2 from the germline V gene are GTSNPN and SVGIG (reference sequence). The CDR3 is made up of 16 amino acids. Trimming cost V 3 bases and J 0 bases; bases outside gene matches: 8. The CDR3, as DNA: TGTGCCTGGAGCCAGGGGGGCAGGAATAGCAATCAGCCCCAGCATTTT. Translation gives CAWSQGGRNSNQPQHF.

CDR3 region: CASSIGVYNSPLHF. The CDR3, as DNA: TGTGCCAGTAGTATTGGGGTTTATAATTCACCCCTCCACTTT. This chain uses TRBV19 with TRBJ1-6; D is unclear. The CDR3 is 14 residues long. Trimming took 3 bases from V and 4 from J, leaving 7 bases between them. Germline V gene sequence: CDR1 LNHDA, CDR2 SQIVND (reference sequence). The full variable domain, completed using reference TRBV19 and TRBJ1-6, is DGGITQSPKYLFRKEGQNVTLSCEQNLNHDAMYWYRQDPGQGLRLIYYSQIVNDFQKGDIAEGYSVSREKKESFPLTVTSAQKNPTAFYLCASSIGVYNSPLHFGNGTRLTVT.

The V gene is TRBV11-3, the J gene TRBJ2-7, with D perhaps matching TRBD1 (6 bases). Germline loops: CDR1 SGHNT, CDR2 YENEEA. This CDR3 contains 12 residues. Trimming cost V 0 bases and J 7 bases, with 7 bases left between them. The CDR3 DNA follows: TGTGCCAGCAGCTTAGATCAGGGGGAGCAGTACTTC. It specifies CASSLDQGEQYF.

The chain has TRBV12-5 and TRBJ2-7; 8 nucleotides agree with TRBD2. Trimming cost V 3 bases and J 6 bases; bases outside gene matches: 10. This CDR3 has 15 amino acids. Germline values: CDR1 LGHNT, CDR2 FRNRAP. CDR3 loop: CASGFPGRAGGEQYV. The DNA for the CDR3 is TGTGCTAGTGGTTTCCCCGGGAGGGCCGGTGGCGAGCAGTACGTC.

The chain recombines TRBV29-1 with TRBJ1-6; D ambiguous. This CDR3 has 13 amino acids. The V gene lost 5 bases and the J gene lost 5 bases, with 10 bases spanning the gap. Germline CDR1 is SQVTM and CDR2 is ANQGSEA. The CDR3 spells CSVSDENNSPLHF. The DNA of the CDR3 is TGCAGCGTTTCTGACGAGAATAATTCACCCCTCCACTTT.

The chain has TRBV5-4 and TRBJ2-7; 8 bases align to TRBD1. Per germline, CDR1 SGHNT and CDR2 YYREEE (reference sequence). The trim removed 9 bases at V and 0 bases at J, leaving 17 bases unmatched. This CDR3 is built from 17 residues. DNA for the CDR3: TGTGCCACCCAAGCGAGGGACGGGACAGGCAGCTCCTACGAGCAGTACTTC. Translating gives CATQARDGTGSSYEQYF.

The chain carries TRBV29-1 and TRBJ1-1, with 7 bases identical to TRBD1. V shed 4 bases and J 4 bases; nucleotides not matched to a gene: 12. The CDR3 consists of 15 residues. Germline V gene sequence: CDR1 SQVTM, CDR2 ANQGSEA. CDR3 bases: TGCAGCGTTGTACTCTCTAGCCAGGGGGGCACTGAAGCTTTCTTT. Translating it yields CSVVLSSQGGTEAFF.

Concerning this clone: A read error may account for a junction end that differs from germline. The rearrangement uses TRBV7-7 and TRBJ1-3, with D perhaps TRBD1 (5 bases). Germline assignment: CDR1 SSHAT and CDR2 FNYEAQ (reference sequence). The CDR3 is made up of 16 amino acids. The CDR3 DNA follows: TGTGCTAGCAGCTTAGGAGAGGGGACTCCTGGAAACACCATATATTTT. Translation gives CASSLGEGTPGNTIYF. Full variable domain (missing parts from reference TRBV7-7 and TRBJ1-3): GAGVSQSPRYKVTKRGQDVTLRCDPISSHATLYWYQQALGQGPEFLTYFNYEAQPDKSGLPSDRFSAERPEGSISTLTIQRTEQRDSAMYRCASSLGEGTPGNTIYFGEGSWLTVV.

This clone has only one observation. The chain links TRBV9 to TRBJ1-1, with D unresolved. The CDR3 covers 13 residues. Deletions cut 3 bases from V and 7 bases from J, with 13 bases between. Germline CDR1 and CDR2: SGDLS and YYNGEE. CDR3 sequence (DNA): TGTGCCAGCAGCGCCTCGGACGGCTATGAAGCTTTCTTT. Protein sequence: CASSASDGYEAFF.

This clone has a single count. This chain links TRBV7-6 with TRBJ1-3; 8 positions match TRBD1. Germline V gives CDR1 SGHVS, CDR2 FNYEAQ. J gave up 8 bases and V 5 bases, and 20 bases lay outside the gene matches. CDR3 length: 18 amino acids. The CDR3 bases are TGTGCCAGCAGCACCGGACAGGGATCCCCCGTCGGATGGGACACCATATATTTT. It translates to CASSTGQGSPVGWDTIYF. Combining the CDR3 with reference TRBV7-6 and TRBJ1-3 gives the whole variable domain GAGVSQSPRYKVTKRGQDVALRCDPISGHVSLYWYRQALGQGPEFLTYFNYEAQQDKSGLPNDRFSAERPEGSISTLTIQRTEQRDSAMYRCASSTGQGSPVGWDTIYFGEGSWLTVV.

V usage is TRBV7-2 and J usage is TRBJ2-3; D tentatively reads TRBD1 or TRBD2 (6 bases each). The CDR3 has 14 residues. The ends were cut back, 6 bases at V and 1 base at J, with 11 bases in the middle. Per germline, CDR1 SGHTA and CDR2 FQGNSA. This chain's CDR3 is CASRRGAGTDTQYF. Written as DNA, the CDR3 is TGTGCCAGCAGGAGGGGGGCCGGCACAGATACGCAGTATTTT.

This chain joins TRBV30 and TRBJ2-5; TRBD1 matches at 11 bases. Germline CDR1 GTSNPN, CDR2 SVGIG (reference sequence). Trimming at V came to 5 bases and at J to 6 bases, leaving 2 bases not matched to a gene. This CDR3 is 12 amino acids long. The CDR3 DNA reads TGTGCCTGGGGACAGGGGGCACAGACCCAGTACTTC. Its protein is CAWGQGAQTQYF.

This chain uses TRBV14 with TRBJ2-5; D is undetermined. The CDR3 loop spans 13 amino acids. V lost 3 bases and J lost 4, with 9 bases in between. CDR1 is SGHDN and CDR2 is FVKESK in the germline V gene. The CDR3 is CASSQGYGETQYF. CDR3 in DNA: TGTGCCAGCAGCCAGGGGTATGGAGAGACCCAGTACTTC.

J is TRBJ1-5 and V is TRBV12-5; weak D call: TRBD1 (5 bases). The germline V gene has CDR1 LGHNT and CDR2 FRNRAP. V lost 3 bases to trimming and J lost 0 bases, with 21 bases between them. This CDR3 region has 19 residues. CDR3 region: CASGLAHLGQKNSNQPQHF. For the CDR3, the DNA is TGTGCTAGTGGTTTAGCCCATTTGGGGCAAAAAAATAGCAATCAGCCCCAGCATTTT.

This clone was picked up a small number of times. The rearrangement links TRBV11-2 to TRBJ2-1; 10 nucleotides align to TRBD1. The trim removed 3 bases at V and 8 bases at J, leaving 7 bases unmatched. CDR1 SGHAT and CDR2 FQNNGV come from the germline V gene. The CDR3 runs 15 residues. The CDR3 DNA sequence: TGTGCCAGCAGCTTTAGGGACAGGGGAAACCATGAGCAGTTCTTC. Translation gives CASSFRDRGNHEQFF.

This chain links TRBV6-5 with TRBJ2-4, with D perhaps assigned TRBD1 or TRBD2 (5 bases each). CDR1 is MNHEY and CDR2 is SVGAGI in the germline V gene. The CDR3 loop spans 14 amino acids. Trimming removed 0 bases at V and 7 bases at J, with 10 bases between. The CDR3 loop is CASSYSGRENIQYF. The CDR3 DNA sequence: TGTGCCAGCAGTTACTCCGGCAGGGAGAACATTCAGTACTTC.